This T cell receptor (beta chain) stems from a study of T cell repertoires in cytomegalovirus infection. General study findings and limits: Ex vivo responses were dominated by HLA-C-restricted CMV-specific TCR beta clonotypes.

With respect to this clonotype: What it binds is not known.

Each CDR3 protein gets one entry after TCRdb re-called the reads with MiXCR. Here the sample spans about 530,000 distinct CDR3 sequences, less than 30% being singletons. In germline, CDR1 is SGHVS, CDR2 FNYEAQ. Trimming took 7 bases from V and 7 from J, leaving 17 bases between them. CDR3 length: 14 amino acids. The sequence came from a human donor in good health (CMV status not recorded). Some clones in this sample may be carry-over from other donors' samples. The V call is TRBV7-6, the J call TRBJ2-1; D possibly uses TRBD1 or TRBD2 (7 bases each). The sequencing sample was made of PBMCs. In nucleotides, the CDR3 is TGTGCCAGCATCCTACTGCAGGGGGGGAATGAGCAGTTCTTC. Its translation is CASILLQGGNEQFF.